This entry describes one T cell receptor (beta chain). The target antigen is unknown. This entry comes from a study of cytomegalovirus exposure and HLA in healthy donors. Study context: The Caucasian-associated ancestry cluster contained more than 75% of the approximately 400 genotyped donors. Study-level results: The authors confirmed in vitro that a few CMV-associated chains were specific for CMV antigens.

CDR3 size: 14 residues. From germline, CDR1 is SNHLY and CDR2 FYNNEI. V dropped 6 bases and J dropped 6; count of bases not matched to a gene: 7. Primers included in the PCR were 60 Vbeta and 13 Jbeta primers. Sequenced by immunoSEQ multiplex PCR; TCRdb stores in-frame clones only, minus some. The data hold 210,000 or so clones, with 77% observed a single time. Sequenced: PBMCs. This clonotype was sampled from a woman aged 25 to 39 in good health and CMV-seropositive. The V gene is TRBV2, the J gene TRBJ1-1, with TRBD1 matching over 10 bases. CDR3 in amino acids: CASRWGQGLAEAFF. In DNA, the CDR3 is TGTGCCAGCAGGTGGGGACAGGGGTTGGCTGAAGCTTTCTTT.